The clone carrying this TCR beta chain was recorded a few times. Its antigen is not identified. TCRdb reprocessed the reads via MiXCR and lists one record per CDR3 protein. The table includes 46,000 or so distinct CDR3 sequences, 20% to 25% detected once. This specimen comes from a study of T cell repertoires in cytomegalovirus infection. Turning to the study itself: Public TCR beta signature analysis indicated the presence of both CMV infection and matching HLA type.

The study, taken as a whole, reports: Dominating the ex vivo response were HLA-C-restricted CMV-specific TCR beta clonotypes. Cumulative public TCR beta family frequency identified CMV carriers with the relevant HLA.

Germline values: CDR1 SGHTA, CDR2 FQGNSA. This CDR3 comprises 13 residues. Deletions cut 2 bases from V and 6 bases from J, with 7 bases between. The sequencing sample was made of PBMCs, sequenced either directly or after in vitro stimulation (not recorded which). This TCR was sampled from a human donor in good health (CMV status not recorded). Some clones in this sample may be carry-over from other donors' samples. The V gene is TRBV7-2, the J gene TRBJ2-2; D ambiguous. DNA for the CDR3: TGTGCCAGCAGCTTAATCCTTTCCGGGGAGCTGTTTTTT. Protein sequence: CASSLILSGELFF.